This TCR beta chain was documented in a study of CD8 T cells in ankylosing spondylitis. Overall study results and limits: A TCR beta motif made of fewer than ten highly homologous variants seemed typical of ankylosing spondylitis blood.

A note on this clonotype: Its antigen is currently unknown.

In making TCR beta libraries, quantitative 5'-RACE with molecular barcodes was used. TCRdb passed the 5' RACE reads through MiXCR, listing each CDR3 protein once. The sample records about 220,000 distinct CDR3 sequences, 6% to 8.5% being singletons. Sequences were obtained from blood, either unsorted or a sorted T cell fraction (not recorded which). The TCR comes from a male donor with ankylosing spondylitis.

The CDR3 loop reads CASSSPRTVNTEAFF. The CDR3 DNA reads as TGTGCCAGCAGTTCTCCCCGGACAGTTAACACTGAAGCTTTCTTT. The chain uses TRBV28 and TRBJ1-1, with TRBD1 as a possible D gene (6 bases). V was clipped by 4 bases and J by 2 bases, with 14 bases between them. This CDR3 has 15 residues. Germline V gene lookup returns CDR1 MDHEN and CDR2 SYDVKM.